Presented here are 20 T cell receptor beta chains from one specimen sequenced in a study of shared clonotypes between healthy human individuals. The repertoire was sequenced with immunoSEQ multiplex PCR; TCRdb's copy has only in-frame clones and lacks some. The sample has 800,000 to 1,200,000 clones, around three quarters seen once. Sequenced input: memory CD4+ T cells from PBMCs. The sample's subset: CD45RA-negative fraction. The receptors derive from a man in his late teens or twenties in good health. Some clones in this sample may be carry-over from other donors' samples.

This clone was detected once. The V gene is TRBV13, the J gene TRBJ1-1; D uncertain. CDR3 size: 14 residues. V lost 0 bases to trimming and J lost 1 base, with 6 bases between them. CDR1 PRHDT and CDR2 FYEKMQ come from the germline V gene (reference sequence). CDR3 residues: CASSLGYGNTEAFF. CDR3 nucleotides: TGTGCCAGCAGCTTAGGTTACGGGAACACTGAAGCTTTCTTT.

The chain employs TRBV4-3 and TRBJ2-2, with 8 bases fitting TRBD2. Germline V gene lookup returns CDR1 LGHNA and CDR2 YSLEER. V was clipped by 0 bases and J by 7 bases; unmatched bases: 4. The CDR3 runs 15 residues. The CDR3 coding sequence is TGCGCCAGCAGCCAAGAAGTTGCGGGAGGCGGGGAGCTGTTTTTT. It is translated as CASSQEVAGGGELFF.

The gene calls are TRBV6-1 and TRBJ1-4; possibly TRBD1 for D (6 bases). V gave up 10 bases and J gave up 8 bases, with 20 bases separating them. The CDR3 runs to 14 residues. Germline CDR1 reads MNHNS; CDR2 reads SASEGT. CDR3 loop: CATSRGRAEEKLFF. CDR3 coding DNA: TGTGCCACCTCGCGGGGGCGGGCGGAGGAAAAACTGTTTTTT.

The CDR3 DNA follows: TGTGCCAGCAGCTCTAGGACGGGGAACACAGATACGCAGTATTTT. As protein: CASSSRTGNTDTQYF. This chain joins TRBV7-9 and TRBJ2-3, with D possibly being TRBD2 (5 bases). Germline V gene sequence: CDR1 SEHNR, CDR2 FQNEAQ (reference sequence). The CDR3 totals 15 residues. The V and J ends lost 4 bases and 2 bases respectively, with 13 bases between them.

The J gene is TRBJ1-2, the V gene TRBV19; a possible D gene is TRBD1 (6 bases). The germline V gene has CDR1 LNHDA and CDR2 SQIVND (reference sequence). This CDR3 has 15 residues. V was cut by 5 bases and J by 3 bases, with 16 bases left in between. The CDR3 DNA sequence: TGTGCCAGTAGTCCTGACGCACCAGGGGACTATGGCTACACCTTC. Translating it yields CASSPDAPGDYGYTF.

The table lists this clone with a few counts. The V gene is TRBV7-9, the J gene TRBJ1-2; unclear D gene. CDR3 length: 13 amino acids. V was cut by 1 base and J by 7 bases, with 10 bases left in between. Germline assignment: CDR1 SEHNR and CDR2 FQNEAQ (reference sequence). CDR3 sequence (DNA): TGTGCCAGCAGCTTAGACCCAAGAGGTGGCTACACCTTC. This encodes CASSLDPRGGYTF.

V is TRBV28 and J is TRBJ2-1; unclear D gene. The CDR3 covers 15 residues. V was clipped by 5 bases and J by 6 bases, with 17 bases between them. Looked up from germline, CDR1 is MDHEN and CDR2 is SYDVKM. CDR3 in amino acids: CASSTRGVPFNEQFF. The CDR3 DNA reads TGTGCCAGCAGTACCCGTGGGGTTCCGTTCAATGAGCAGTTCTTC.

The chain uses TRBV7-9 and TRBJ1-6; D is unclear. Looked up from germline, CDR1 is SEHNR and CDR2 is FQNEAQ (reference sequence). The CDR3 has 13 amino acids. V was clipped by 5 bases and J by 8 bases, with 10 bases between them. DNA for the CDR3: TGTGCCAGCAGCGACCAGGAGGATTCACCCCTCCACTTT. Residues: CASSDQEDSPLHF.

The genes are TRBV5-6 and TRBJ2-2, with 9 positions matching TRBD1. The J segment lost 5 bases and the V segment lost 4 bases, leaving 6 bases of the junction unmatched. The CDR3 spans 15 residues. The germline gives CDR1 SGHDT, CDR2 YYEEEE. CDR3 in DNA: TGTGCCAGCAGCCGGACAGGGGTTTGGACCGGGGAGCTGTTTTTT. It encodes CASSRTGVWTGELFF.

This chain joins TRBV4-3 and TRBJ1-2, with a weak D call TRBD1 (5 bases). The V end lost 0 bases, the J end lost 8 bases, and 19 bases lay between the germline ends. The germline CDR1 and CDR2 sequences are LGHNA and YSLEER. This CDR3 comprises 16 residues. CDR3 loop: CASSQDYLGTGGGYTF. The CDR3 DNA is TGCGCCAGCAGCCAAGATTACTTAGGAACCGGGGGAGGCTACACCTTC.

The chain combines TRBV11-1 with TRBJ2-5; D is undetermined. Trimming shortened V by 5 bases and J by 1 base, and 17 bases separated the two germline ends. CDR3 size: 16 residues. CDR1 and CDR2 (germline): SGHAT, FQDESV (reference sequence). The CDR3 nucleotides read TGTGCCAGCAGCACACGGACGTCTAGGACCCAAGAGACCCAGTACTTC. It is translated as CASSTRTSRTQETQYF.

The J gene is TRBJ2-7, the V gene TRBV11-2, with 7 bases lining up with TRBD2. Per germline, CDR1 SGHAT and CDR2 FQNNGV. The J segment lost 4 bases and the V segment lost 5 bases, leaving 11 bases of the junction unmatched. This CDR3 comprises 15 residues. CDR3 coding DNA: TGTGCCAGCAGCCCAACCGTAGCGGGCAGGTACGAGCAGTACTTC. It translates to CASSPTVAGRYEQYF.

The J gene is TRBJ1-5, the V gene TRBV6-4, with TRBD1 matching 8 bases. Per germline, CDR1 MRHNA and CDR2 SNTAGT. The CDR3 is 13 amino acids. V lost 5 bases, J lost 4 bases, and 1 base stayed unmatched. The CDR3 DNA reads as TGTGCCAGCAGTTACAGGGGGAATCAGCCCCAGCATTTT. It is translated as CASSYRGNQPQHF.

CDR3 in amino acids: CASSWGQTNTGELFF. The CDR3 DNA follows: TGTGCCAGCTCCTGGGGACAGACGAACACCGGGGAGCTGTTTTTT. The chain is built from TRBV18 and TRBJ2-2; 7 bases match TRBD1. CDR3 length: 15 amino acids. The ends lost 6 bases at V and 0 bases at J; junction bases unmatched: 4. Looked up from germline, CDR1 is KGHSH and CDR2 is LQKENI.

This clone was picked up a small number of times. The V gene is TRBV28, the J gene TRBJ2-1, with D perhaps TRBD2 (5 bases). Germline V gene data show CDR1 as MDHEN and CDR2 as SYDVKM. V shed 5 bases and J shed 5 bases, with 16 bases lying between them. The CDR3 contains 15 residues. This chain's CDR3 is CASSHTVGDHNEQFF. CDR3 nucleotide sequence: TGTGCCAGCAGTCACACAGTCGGGGATCACAATGAGCAGTTCTTC.

As DNA, the CDR3 is TGTGCCACCAGCAGAGGAGGGCGGGAGGTAGATACGCAGTATTTT. This encodes CATSRGGREVDTQYF. This sequence joins TRBV15 and TRBJ2-3; 8 bases map to TRBD2. V lost 1 base, J lost 5 bases, and 5 bases stayed unmatched. This CDR3 contains 15 residues. Germline V CDR1 and CDR2: LNHNV, YYDKDF (reference sequence).

This chain joins TRBV28 and TRBJ2-5; 10 bases agree with TRBD2. The CDR3 is 14 residues long. Germline loops: CDR1 MDHEN, CDR2 SYDVKM. The ends lost 6 bases at V and 4 bases at J; junction bases unmatched: 5. CDR3 in DNA: TGTGCCAGCAGGCCTAGCGGGAGTCGAGAGACCCAGTACTTC. Its protein product is CASRPSGSRETQYF.

This clone was seen once. The chain combines TRBV6-6 with TRBJ2-2; weak D call: TRBD2 (6 bases). The CDR3 has 15 residues. Looked up from germline, CDR1 is MNHNY and CDR2 is SVGAGI (reference sequence). As DNA, the CDR3 is TGTGCTATTGCCGGAGGGGCGCGGAACACCGGGGAGCTGTTTTTT. It translates to CAIAGGARNTGELFF.

The chain recombines TRBV18 with TRBJ1-3; TRBD1 matches 8 bases. CDR3 length equals 16 residues. The germline gives CDR1 KGHSH, CDR2 LQKENI. Trimming at V came to 4 bases and at J to 4 bases, leaving 9 bases not matched to a gene. The CDR3 region has the DNA TGTGCCAGCTCACTTCCAGGGACAGGCTTGGGAAACACCATATATTTT. Its translation is CASSLPGTGLGNTIYF. Based on the CDR3 plus reference TRBV18 and TRBJ1-3, the full variable domain is NAGVMQNPRHLVRRRGQEARLRCSPMKGHSHVYWYRQLPEEGLKFMVYLQKENIIDESGMPKERFSAEFPKEGPSILRIQQVVRGDSAAYFCASSLPGTGLGNTIYFGEGSWLTVV.

The V call is TRBV7-3, the J call TRBJ1-1; 7 bases align to TRBD1. V shed 5 bases and J 4 bases; nucleotides not matched to a gene: 4. From germline, CDR1 is SGHTA and CDR2 FQGTGA. This CDR3 is 13 amino acids long. CDR3 DNA sequence: TGTGCCAGCAGCCCGACAGGGCTCACTGAAGCTTTCTTT. Protein product: CASSPTGLTEAFF.